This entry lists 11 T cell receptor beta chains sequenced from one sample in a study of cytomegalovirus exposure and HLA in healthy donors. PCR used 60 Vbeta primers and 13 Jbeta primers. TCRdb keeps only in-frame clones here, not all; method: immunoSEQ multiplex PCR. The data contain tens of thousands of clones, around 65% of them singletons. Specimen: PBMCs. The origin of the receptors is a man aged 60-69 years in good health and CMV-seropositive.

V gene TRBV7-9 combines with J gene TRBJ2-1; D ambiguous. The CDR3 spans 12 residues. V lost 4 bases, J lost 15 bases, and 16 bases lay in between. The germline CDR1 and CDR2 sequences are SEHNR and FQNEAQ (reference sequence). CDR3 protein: CASSSDGSGMFF. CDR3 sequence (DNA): TGTGCCAGCAGCTCAGACGGGTCGGGTATGTTCTTC.

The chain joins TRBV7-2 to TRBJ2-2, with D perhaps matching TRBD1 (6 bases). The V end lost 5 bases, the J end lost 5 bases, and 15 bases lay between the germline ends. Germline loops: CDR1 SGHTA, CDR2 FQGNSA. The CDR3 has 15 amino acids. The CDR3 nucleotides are TGTGCCAGCAGCACTTCACAGGGTGGGACCGGGGAGCTGTTTTTT. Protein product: CASSTSQGGTGELFF.

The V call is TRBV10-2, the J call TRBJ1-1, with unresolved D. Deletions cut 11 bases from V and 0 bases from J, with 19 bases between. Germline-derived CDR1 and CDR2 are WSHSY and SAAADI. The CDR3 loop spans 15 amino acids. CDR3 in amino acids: CAGSPGRQLNTEAFF. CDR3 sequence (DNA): TGCGCCGGCTCCCCCGGAAGACAACTGAACACTGAAGCTTTCTTT.

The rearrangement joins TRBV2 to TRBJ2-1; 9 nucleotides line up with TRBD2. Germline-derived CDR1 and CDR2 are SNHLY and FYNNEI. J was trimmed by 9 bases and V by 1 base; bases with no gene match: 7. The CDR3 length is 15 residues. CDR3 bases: TGTGCCAGCAGTGAAGGGGCGGGGGGGCAGGGTGAGCAGTTCTTC. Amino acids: CASSEGAGGQGEQFF.

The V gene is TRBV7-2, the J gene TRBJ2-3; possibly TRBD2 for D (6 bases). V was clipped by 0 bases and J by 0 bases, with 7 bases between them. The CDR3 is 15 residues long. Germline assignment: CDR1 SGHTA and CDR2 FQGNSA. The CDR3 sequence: CASSLAGTSTDTQYF. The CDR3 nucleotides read TGTGCCAGCAGCTTAGCCGGGACTAGCACAGATACGCAGTATTTT.

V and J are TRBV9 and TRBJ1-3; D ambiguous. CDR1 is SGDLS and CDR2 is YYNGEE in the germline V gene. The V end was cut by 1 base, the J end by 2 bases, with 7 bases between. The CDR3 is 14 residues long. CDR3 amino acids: CASSVHGPGNTIYF. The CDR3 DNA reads TGTGCCAGCAGCGTACACGGTCCTGGAAACACCATATATTTT.

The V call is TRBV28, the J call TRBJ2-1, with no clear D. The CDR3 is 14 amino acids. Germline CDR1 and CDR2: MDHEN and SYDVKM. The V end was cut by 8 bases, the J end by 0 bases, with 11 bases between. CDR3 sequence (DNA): TGTGCCAGCGGGCCGCTCATCTCCTACAATGAGCAGTTCTTC. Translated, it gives CASGPLISYNEQFF.

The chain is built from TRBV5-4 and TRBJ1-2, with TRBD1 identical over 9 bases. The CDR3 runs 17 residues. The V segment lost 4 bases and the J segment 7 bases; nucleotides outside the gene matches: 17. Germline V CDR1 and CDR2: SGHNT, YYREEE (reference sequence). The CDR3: CASSAGFARDRAAGYTF. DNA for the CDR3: TGTGCCAGCAGCGCTGGGTTTGCCCGGGACAGGGCGGCTGGCTACACCTTC.

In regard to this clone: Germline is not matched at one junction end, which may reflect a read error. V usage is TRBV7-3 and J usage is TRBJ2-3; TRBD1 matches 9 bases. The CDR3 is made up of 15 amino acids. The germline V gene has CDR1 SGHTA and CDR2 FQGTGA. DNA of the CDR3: TGTGCCAGCAGCGTAACAGGGGGCAGAACAGATACGCAGTATTTT. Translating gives CASSVTGGRTDTQYF.

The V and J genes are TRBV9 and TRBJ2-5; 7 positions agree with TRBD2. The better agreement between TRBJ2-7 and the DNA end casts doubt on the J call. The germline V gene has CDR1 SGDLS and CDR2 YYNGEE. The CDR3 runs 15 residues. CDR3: CASSYSSGLSYEQYF. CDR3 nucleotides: TGTGCCAGCAGCTACTCTAGCGGTCTCTCCTACGAGCAGTACTTC.

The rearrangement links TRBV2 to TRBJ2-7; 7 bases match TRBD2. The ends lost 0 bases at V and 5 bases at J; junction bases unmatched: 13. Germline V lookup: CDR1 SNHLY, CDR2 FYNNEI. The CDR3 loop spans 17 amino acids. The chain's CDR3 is CASSEALMGTIRNEQYF. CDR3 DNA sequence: TGTGCCAGCAGTGAAGCGCTTATGGGGACTATCCGGAACGAGCAGTACTTC.